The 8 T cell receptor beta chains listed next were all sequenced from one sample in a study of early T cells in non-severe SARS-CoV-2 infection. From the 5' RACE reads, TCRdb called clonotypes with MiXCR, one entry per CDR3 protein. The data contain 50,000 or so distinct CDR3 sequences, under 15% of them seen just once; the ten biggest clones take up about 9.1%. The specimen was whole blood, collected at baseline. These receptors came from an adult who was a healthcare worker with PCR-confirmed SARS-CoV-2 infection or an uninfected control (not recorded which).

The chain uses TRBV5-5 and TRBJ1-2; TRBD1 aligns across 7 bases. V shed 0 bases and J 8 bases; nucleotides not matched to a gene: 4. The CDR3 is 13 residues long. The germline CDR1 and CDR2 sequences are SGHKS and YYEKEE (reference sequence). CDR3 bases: TGTGCCAGCAGCTTGGGACAGGGCATCGGCTACACCTTC. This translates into CASSLGQGIGYTF.

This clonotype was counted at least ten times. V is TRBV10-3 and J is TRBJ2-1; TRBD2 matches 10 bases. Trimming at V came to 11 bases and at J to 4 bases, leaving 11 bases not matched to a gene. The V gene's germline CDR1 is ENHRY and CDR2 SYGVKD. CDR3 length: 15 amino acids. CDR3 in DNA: TGTGCCGCCACCCCCGGACTAGCGGATTACAATGAGCAGTTCTTC. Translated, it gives CAATPGLADYNEQFF.

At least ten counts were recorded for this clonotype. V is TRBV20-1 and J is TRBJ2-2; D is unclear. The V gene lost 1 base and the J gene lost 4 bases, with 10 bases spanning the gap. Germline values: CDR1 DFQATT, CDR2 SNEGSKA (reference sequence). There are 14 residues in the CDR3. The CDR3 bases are TGCAGTGCTAGAGCCGGCTACCTCACCGGGGAGCTGTTTTTT. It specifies CSARAGYLTGELFF.

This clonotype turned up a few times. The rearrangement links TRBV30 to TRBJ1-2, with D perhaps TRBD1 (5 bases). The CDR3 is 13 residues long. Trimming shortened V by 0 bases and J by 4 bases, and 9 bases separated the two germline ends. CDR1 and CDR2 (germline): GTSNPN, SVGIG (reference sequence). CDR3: CAWSVRGGYGYTF. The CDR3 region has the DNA TGTGCCTGGAGTGTTCGGGGGGGCTATGGCTACACCTTC.

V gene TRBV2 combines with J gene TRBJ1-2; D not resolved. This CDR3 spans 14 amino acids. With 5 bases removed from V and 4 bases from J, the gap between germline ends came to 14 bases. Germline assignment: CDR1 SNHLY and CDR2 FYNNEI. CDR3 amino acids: CASSSGRSSYGYTF. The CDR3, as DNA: TGTGCCAGCAGTTCCGGACGGTCCAGCTATGGCTACACCTTC.

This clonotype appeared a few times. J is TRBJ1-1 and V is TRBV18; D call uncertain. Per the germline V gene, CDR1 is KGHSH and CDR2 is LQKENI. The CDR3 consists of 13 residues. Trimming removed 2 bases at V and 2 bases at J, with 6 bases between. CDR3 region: CASSPGVNTEAFF. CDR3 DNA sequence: TGTGCCAGCTCACCAGGGGTCAACACTGAAGCTTTCTTT.

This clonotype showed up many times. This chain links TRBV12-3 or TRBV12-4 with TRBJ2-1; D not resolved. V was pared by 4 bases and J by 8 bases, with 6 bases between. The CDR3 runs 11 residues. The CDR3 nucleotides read TGTGCCAGCAGTTCCTTTTATGAGCAGTTCTTC. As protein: CASSSFYEQFF.

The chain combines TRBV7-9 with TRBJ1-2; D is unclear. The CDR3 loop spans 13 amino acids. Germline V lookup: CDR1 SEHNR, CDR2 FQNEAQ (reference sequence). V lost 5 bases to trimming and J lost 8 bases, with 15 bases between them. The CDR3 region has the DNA TGTGCCAGCAGCCCCGCTTTACCGGGGGGCTACACCTTC. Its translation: CASSPALPGGYTF.